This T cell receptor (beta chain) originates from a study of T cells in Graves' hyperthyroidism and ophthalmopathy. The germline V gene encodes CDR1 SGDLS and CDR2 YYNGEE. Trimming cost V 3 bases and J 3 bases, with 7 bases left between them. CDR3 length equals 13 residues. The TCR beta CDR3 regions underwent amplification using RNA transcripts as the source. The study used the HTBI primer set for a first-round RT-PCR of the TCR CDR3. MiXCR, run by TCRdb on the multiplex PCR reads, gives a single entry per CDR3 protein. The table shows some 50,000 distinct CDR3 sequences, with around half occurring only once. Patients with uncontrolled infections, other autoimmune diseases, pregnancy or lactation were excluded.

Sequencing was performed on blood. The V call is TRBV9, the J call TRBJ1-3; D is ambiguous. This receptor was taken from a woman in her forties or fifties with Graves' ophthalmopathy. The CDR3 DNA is TGTGCCAGCAGCGCCAACCTTGGAAACACCATATATTTT. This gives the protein CASSANLGNTIYF.